A selection of T cell receptor beta chains follows, all from one sample in a study of blood T cell repertoires in COVID-19. Assay used: immunoSEQ multiplex PCR; TCRdb lists only in-frame clones, some missing. This sample has some 240,000 clones, with 70% to 85% found just once. Sequenced sample: peripheral blood. Receptors originate from a woman in her thirties or forties who had recovered from COVID-19. Each CDR3 is given with its conserved first and last residue. The D gene is left open where the match is weak. Where a row states a size, it is once, few, many or the class of an expanded clone; other rows omit it.

DNA	CDR3	size	V	J	D
TGTGCCAGCTCACCGGGACAGGGGATACCTTACAATGAGCAGTTCTTC	CASSPGQGIPYNEQFF	-	TRBV18	TRBJ2-1	TRBD1
TGTGCCAGCAGTCGCGACTACGAGCAGTACTTC	CASSRDYEQYF	few	TRBV12-3/TRBV12-4	TRBJ2-7	-
TGTGCCAGCAGCTTAGGAGGGACAGGTATCGGAGAGACCCAGTACTTC	CASSLGGTGIGETQYF	-	TRBV13	TRBJ2-5	TRBD1
TGTGCCAGCAGCCAAGAGGCTCTGTACCAAGAGACCCAGTACTTC	CASSQEALYQETQYF	-	TRBV14	TRBJ2-5	-
TGTGCCAGCAGTGAAGCGCCGGAGGGCGAGCAGTACTTC	CASSEAPEGEQYF	-	TRBV2	TRBJ2-7	-
TGTGCCAGCAGCCTCGAAACTCGGGTGAACAATGAGCAGTTCTTC	CASSLETRVNNEQFF	-	TRBV7-6	TRBJ2-1	-
TGCGCCAGCCCGGGACAGCACTTTGAGGAGCAGTACTTC	CASPGQHFEEQYF	-	TRBV23-1	TRBJ2-7	TRBD1
TGTGCCAGCAGCCCGGGACAGATAAATTCACCCCTCCACTTT	CASSPGQINSPLHF	-	TRBV13	TRBJ1-6	TRBD1
TGTGCCAGCTCACCTCAGGGGGCCGAGCAGCCCCAGCATTTT	CASSPQGAEQPQHF	few	TRBV18	TRBJ1-5	TRBD1
TGTGCCAGCAGCCCCGGACAGGGGGGGTATGGCTACACCTTC	CASSPGQGGYGYTF	-	TRBV7-2	TRBJ1-2	TRBD1
TGCGCCAGCAGTTCGCCGGGACTCGCGCCAAATGAGCAGTTCTTC	CASSSPGLAPNEQFF	-	TRBV5-1	TRBJ2-1	-
TGTGCCAGCTCAAGGGAATCGGGAGAGCAGTACTTC	CASSRESGEQYF	once	TRBV18	TRBJ2-7	-
TGTGCCAGCAGCCGCGGGGGCTTAAATCAGCCCCAGCATTTT	CASSRGGLNQPQHF	-	TRBV7-2	TRBJ1-5	-
TGTGCCAGCTCCCGCGACGTGGGGGCTGAAAAACTGTTTTTT	CASSRDVGAEKLFF	-	TRBV18	TRBJ1-4	-
TGTGCCAGCAGCGTAGGCCCCCCAAGGGCGGGCACCGGGGAGCTGTTTTTT	CASSVGPPRAGTGELFF	-	TRBV9	TRBJ2-2	-
TGTGCCAGCAGTCGACAGGGAGCTGGAAACACCATATATTTT	CASSRQGAGNTIYF	-	TRBV2	TRBJ1-3	TRBD1
TGTGCCAGTGGGACAGGGGATTTCTACGAGCAGTACTTC	CASGTGDFYEQYF	-	TRBV25-1	TRBJ2-7	TRBD1
TGTGCCAGCAGTTTACACTCTAACTATGGCTACACCTTC	CASSLHSNYGYTF	-	TRBV27	TRBJ1-2	-
TGTGCCAGCAGCTTACTGGGAGGGAGGAACACTGAAGCTTTCTTT	CASSLLGGRNTEAFF	-	TRBV13	TRBJ1-1	-
TGTGCCAGTAGTATACCTGTCGGTACTGGGGCCAACGTCCTGACTTTC	CASSIPVGTGANVLTF	-	TRBV19	TRBJ2-6	-
TGTGCCAGCAGCGTAAGTGCCGGGGGTTTTTCCGGGGAGCTGTTTTTT	CASSVSAGGFSGELFF	few	TRBV9	TRBJ2-2	-
TGCGCCAGCAGCCAGGGACAGGGGGCTAATGAAAAACTGTTTTTT	CASSQGQGANEKLFF	-	TRBV5-1	TRBJ1-4	TRBD1
TGTGCCACCAGCAGAGGAGACGGGGAGCTGTTTTTT	CATSRGDGELFF	-	TRBV15	TRBJ2-2	-
TGTGCCAGCAGCGTCCAGGGTGGAAGTGAAAAACTGTTTTTT	CASSVQGGSEKLFF	once	TRBV7-9	TRBJ1-4	-
TGCGCCAGCAGCTTGAAAGGGACTAGCGGGGATGAGACCCAGTACTTC	CASSLKGTSGDETQYF	-	TRBV5-1	TRBJ2-5	TRBD2
TGCAGCCTACTCGGGACAGACCAAGAGACCCAGTACTTC	CSLLGTDQETQYF	-	TRBV29-1	TRBJ2-5	TRBD1
TGCGCCAGCAGCTTCGAGGGCGTCGTGGATCAGCCCCAGCATTTT	CASSFEGVVDQPQHF	-	TRBV5-1	TRBJ1-5	-
TGTGCCAGTGCAGCAGGGTTGGGTGACATGAACACTGAAGCTTTCTTT	CASAAGLGDMNTEAFF	-	TRBV19	TRBJ1-1	-
TGTGCCATCAGTGGACAGGGCTATGGCTACACCTTC	CAISGQGYGYTF	-	TRBV10-3	TRBJ1-2	TRBD1
TGCGCCAGCAGCCAAGTCCTTCTGGGACTAGCGGGGGGCACGAGCTCCTACGAGCAGTACTTC	CASSQVLLGLAGGTSSYEQYF	-	TRBV4-3	TRBJ2-7	TRBD2
TGTGCCAGCAGTTACCGGGACAGTTCTAATTCACCCCTCCACTTT	CASSYRDSSNSPLHF	-	TRBV6-2/TRBV6-3	TRBJ1-6	TRBD1
TGTGCCATCGGGGGGTGGAATTCACCCCTCCACTTT	CAIGGWNSPLHF	-	TRBV21-1	TRBJ1-6	-
TGTGCCAGCAGTTACTCGGGGCAGGACGATGAAAAACTGTTTTTT	CASSYSGQDDEKLFF	-	TRBV6-6	TRBJ1-4	-
TGTGCCAGCTCACCAGCTAGCGGGGGGTCTCAGACCCAGTACTTC	CASSPASGGSQTQYF	-	TRBV18	TRBJ2-5	TRBD2
TGTGCCAGCAGCCGTCGGGGGACTTTATCTGGAAACACCATATATTTT	CASSRRGTLSGNTIYF	-	TRBV13	TRBJ1-3	-
TGTGCCAGCAGCTTAGTGGCGGGGGTAGAGACCCAGTACTTC	CASSLVAGVETQYF	-	TRBV7-2	TRBJ2-5	TRBD2
TGTGCCATCAGTGACGAGGGTAAGGCTAGTTATGGCTACACCTTC	CAISDEGKASYGYTF	-	TRBV10-3	TRBJ1-2	-